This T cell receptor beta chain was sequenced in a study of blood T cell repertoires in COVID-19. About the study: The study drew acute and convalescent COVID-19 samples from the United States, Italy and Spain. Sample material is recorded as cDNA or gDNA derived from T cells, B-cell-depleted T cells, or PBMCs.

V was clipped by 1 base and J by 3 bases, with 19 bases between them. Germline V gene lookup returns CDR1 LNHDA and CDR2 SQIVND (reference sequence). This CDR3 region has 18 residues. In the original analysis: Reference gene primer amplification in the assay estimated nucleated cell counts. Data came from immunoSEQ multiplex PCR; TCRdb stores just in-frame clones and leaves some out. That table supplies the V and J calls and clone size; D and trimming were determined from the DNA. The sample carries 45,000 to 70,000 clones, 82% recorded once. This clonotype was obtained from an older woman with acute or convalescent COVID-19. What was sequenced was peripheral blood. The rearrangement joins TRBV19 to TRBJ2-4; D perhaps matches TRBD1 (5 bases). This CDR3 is CASSIADSLTNLKNIQYF. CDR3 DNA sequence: TGTGCCAGTAGTATAGCAGACAGCCTCACTAACCTCAAAAACATTCAGTACTTC.